The T cell receptor beta chain under discussion was sequenced for a study of immune characterization of retroperitoneal liposarcoma (dated by TCRdb to about 2019). By how much of the sample it makes up, this clonotype is medium-sized (0.01 to 0.1%). Its cognate antigen has yet to be identified. It has no much larger one-base neighbor in the sample; base qualities were not kept. Receptor libraries were prepared by PCR. For sequencing, a NextSeq 500 was employed. The raw public data were reprocessed by TCRdb itself: fastp quality trimming at Q25, MiXCR clonotype calling, in-frame beta chains only. Every distinct CDR3 protein forms one entry, paired with its most common genes and DNA. The sample contains roughly 9,300 distinct CDR3 sequences, under 30% of them found a single time. The ten biggest clones cover about 21% of the sample. The receptor's source is a male donor with retroperitoneal liposarcoma. The sample was blood.

At the DNA level, the sequence is TGTGCCAGCAGTTTGTCTAGCGCCAGCACAGATACGCAGTATTTT. Its translation is CASSLSSASTDTQYF. Rearrangement joined TRBV12-3 or TRBV12-4 to TRBJ2-3, with a weak D call of TRBD2 (6 bases match). The CDR3 runs 15 amino acids, cysteine and phenylalanine included. The only DNA kept is the CDR3, 45 bases in frame from the first base. Trimming takes 3 bases from V and 0 bases from J, and the germline ends sit 10 bases apart.